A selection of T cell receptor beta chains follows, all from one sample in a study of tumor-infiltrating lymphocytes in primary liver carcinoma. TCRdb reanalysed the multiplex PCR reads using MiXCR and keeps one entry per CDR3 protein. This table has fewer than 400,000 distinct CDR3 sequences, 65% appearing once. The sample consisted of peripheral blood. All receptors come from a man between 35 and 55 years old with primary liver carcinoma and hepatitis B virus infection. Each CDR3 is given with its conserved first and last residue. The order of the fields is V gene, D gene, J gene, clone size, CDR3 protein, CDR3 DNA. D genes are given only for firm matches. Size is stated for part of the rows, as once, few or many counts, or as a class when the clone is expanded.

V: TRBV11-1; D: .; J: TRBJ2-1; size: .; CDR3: CASSLSGSRSSYNEQFF; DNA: TGTGCCAGCAGCTTGTCCGGGAGCAGGAGCTCCTACAATGAGCAGTTCTTC
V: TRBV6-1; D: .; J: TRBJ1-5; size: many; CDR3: CASTGAGNQPQHF; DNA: TGTGCCAGCACAGGCGCGGGGAATCAGCCCCAGCATTTT
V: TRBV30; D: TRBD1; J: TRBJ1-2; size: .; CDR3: CAWTTGPQGYTF; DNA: TGTGCCTGGACGACAGGGCCACAGGGCTACACCTTC
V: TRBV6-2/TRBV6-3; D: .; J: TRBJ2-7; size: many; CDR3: CASTTTVYEQYF; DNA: TGTGCCAGCACCACTACCGTCTACGAGCAGTACTTC
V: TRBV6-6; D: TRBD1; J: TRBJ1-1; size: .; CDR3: CASIDRGQNEAFF; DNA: TGTGCCAGTATCGACAGGGGCCAGAATGAAGCTTTCTTT
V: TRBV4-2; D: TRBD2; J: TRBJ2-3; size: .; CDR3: CVRSQVTSERASDTQYF; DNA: TGTGTCAGGAGCCAAGTTACTAGCGAGAGGGCCTCAGATACGCAGTATTTT
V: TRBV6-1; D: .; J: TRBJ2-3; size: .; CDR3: CASSEAAGAVSTDRQYF; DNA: TGTGCCAGCAGTGAAGCTGCGGGGGCAGTGAGCACAGATAGGCAGTATTTT
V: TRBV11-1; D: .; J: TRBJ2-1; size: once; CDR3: CTSRKKMRIGGDEQFF; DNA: TGTACCAGCAGAAAAAAGATGAGGATAGGGGGGGATGAGCAGTTCTTC
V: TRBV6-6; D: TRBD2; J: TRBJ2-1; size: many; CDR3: CASSYSSTGGAHEQFF; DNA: TGTGCCAGCAGTTACTCGTCGACGGGAGGAGCCCATGAGCAGTTCTTC
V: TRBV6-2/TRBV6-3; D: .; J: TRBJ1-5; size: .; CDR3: CTSSYRAEQPQHF; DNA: TGTACCAGCAGTTACCGGGCCGAGCAGCCCCAGCATTTC
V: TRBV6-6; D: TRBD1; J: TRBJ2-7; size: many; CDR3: CASSYSWDSSYEQYF; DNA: TGTGCCAGCAGTTACTCCTGGGACAGCTCCTACGAGCAGTACTTC
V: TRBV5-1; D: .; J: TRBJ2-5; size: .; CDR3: CASSLGGREQETQYF; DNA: TGCGCCAGCAGCTTGGGCGGCAGGGAACAAGAGACCCAGTACTTC
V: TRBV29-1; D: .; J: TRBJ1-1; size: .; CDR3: CSGKRWQLNTEAFF; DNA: TGCAGCGGAAAACGGTGGCAGCTAAACACTGAAGCTTTCTTT
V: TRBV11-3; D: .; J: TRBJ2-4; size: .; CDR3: CASGPGGLAKNIQYF; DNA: TGTGCTAGCGGCCCCGGCGGGCTAGCCAAAAACATTCAGTACTTC
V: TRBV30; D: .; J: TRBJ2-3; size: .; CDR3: CAGSPVASESTDTQYF; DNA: TGTGCCGGGAGTCCCGTCGCTAGCGAAAGCACAGATACGCAGTATTTT
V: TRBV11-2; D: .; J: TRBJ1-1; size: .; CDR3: CASSSQGVMNTEAFF; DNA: TGTGCCAGCAGCTCTCAGGGAGTCATGAACACTGAAGCTTTCTTT
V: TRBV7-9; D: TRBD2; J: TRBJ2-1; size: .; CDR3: CASSFGTSGINEQFF; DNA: TGTGCCAGCAGCTTCGGGACTAGCGGGATTAATGAGCAGTTCTTC